These 22 T cell receptor beta chains were sequenced from one sample in a study of T cells in Graves' hyperthyroidism and ophthalmopathy. Researchers amplified the TCR beta CDR3 regions from RNA transcripts. The HTBI primer set was used in a first-round RT-PCR of the TCR CDR3. From the multiplex PCR reads, TCRdb called clonotypes with MiXCR, one entry per CDR3 protein. The table includes about 720,000 distinct CDR3 sequences, around 19% detected once. Sequencing was carried out using blood. The source is a woman between 50 and 59 years old with Graves' hyperthyroidism that later progressed to Graves' ophthalmopathy.

This clonotype turned up a few times. V and J are TRBV11-2 and TRBJ2-1; TRBD2 matches 7 bases. This CDR3 has 14 amino acids. The germline V gene encodes CDR1 SGHAT and CDR2 FQNNGV. V lost 5 bases, J lost 3 bases, and 4 bases stayed unmatched. CDR3 sequence reads: CASSATGGYNEQFF. The CDR3 coding sequence is TGTGCCAGCAGCGCCACGGGGGGCTACAATGAGCAGTTCTTC.

The rearrangement uses TRBV19 and TRBJ2-1; 10 nucleotides agree with TRBD2. Germline CDR1 is LNHDA and CDR2 is SQIVND (reference sequence). J was trimmed by 0 bases and V by 7 bases; bases with no gene match: 3. This CDR3 is built from 15 residues. The CDR3 sequence: CASTSGGFSYNEQFF. The CDR3, as DNA: TGTGCCAGTACTAGCGGGGGATTCTCCTACAATGAGCAGTTCTTC.

This chain links TRBV7-9 with TRBJ1-3, with a weak D call TRBD1 (6 bases). Germline loops: CDR1 SEHNR, CDR2 FQNEAQ (reference sequence). The CDR3 runs to 16 residues. V lost 3 bases, J lost 0 bases, and 12 bases lay in between. This CDR3 is CASSFGWGRSGNTIYF. The CDR3 DNA is TGTGCCAGCAGCTTCGGCTGGGGGCGCTCTGGAAACACCATATATTTT. The variable domain in full, completed from reference TRBV7-9 and TRBJ1-3, reads DTGVSQNPRHKITKRGQNVTFRCDPISEHNRLYWYRQTLGQGPEFLTYFQNEAQLEKSRLLSDRFSAERPKGSFSTLEIQRTEQGDSAMYLCASSFGWGRSGNTIYFGEGSWLTVV.

V gene TRBV4-1 combines with J gene TRBJ1-5; TRBD1 matches 8 bases. The CDR3 consists of 18 residues. V lost 1 base to trimming and J lost 4 bases; unmatched junction nucleotides: 12. The V gene's germline CDR1 is MGHRA and CDR2 YSYEKL. As DNA, the CDR3 is TGCGCCAGCAGCCAAGGAACCGTGAAGACAGGGGCAAATCAGCCCCAGCATTTT. It codes for CASSQGTVKTGANQPQHF.

This clonotype occurred a few times. The chain uses TRBV10-3 and TRBJ2-1; 9 bases align to TRBD1. The V gene end was trimmed by 0 bases and the J gene end by 4 bases; junction bases not matched to a gene: 7. CDR3 length: 17 amino acids. Germline loops: CDR1 ENHRY, CDR2 SYGVKD. Here the CDR3 DNA reads TGTGCCATCAGTGAGTCAGACAGGGGGTTAATTTACAATGAGCAGTTCTTC. It translates to CAISESDRGLIYNEQFF.

Remarks on this clonotype: The junction departs from germline at one end; a sequencing error may be responsible. This sequence joins TRBV7-7 and TRBJ2-1; a possible D gene is TRBD2 (6 bases). This CDR3 is built from 17 residues. Germline loops: CDR1 SSHAT, CDR2 FNYEAQ (reference sequence). The CDR3 sequence is CASSLAVTASSYNEQFF. CDR3 DNA: TGTGCTAGCAGCTTAGCGGTGACAGCCAGCTCCTACAATGAGCAGTTCTTC.

This clonotype was seen ten or more times. J is TRBJ1-2 and V is TRBV20-1; D gene uncertain. The germline CDR1 and CDR2 sequences are DFQATT and SNEGSKA (reference sequence). V dropped 5 bases and J dropped 4 bases, with 11 bases sitting between them. The CDR3 is 12 residues long. The CDR3 DNA follows: TGCAGTGCTGGCGGGCAGTCCTATGGCTACACCTTC. It specifies CSAGGQSYGYTF.

The table lists this clonotype with many counts. This sequence joins TRBV11-3 and TRBJ1-1; a weak D match, TRBD1 (5 bases). The germline V gene encodes CDR1 SGHNT and CDR2 YENEEA. The CDR3 spans 14 residues. The V gene lost 3 bases and the J gene lost 0 bases, with 8 bases spanning the gap. Written as DNA, the CDR3 is TGTGCCAGCAGCTTGGACAACATGAACACTGAAGCTTTCTTT. Its translation is CASSLDNMNTEAFF.

This clonotype occurred many times. V and J are TRBV11-2 and TRBJ1-2, with TRBD1 matching 12 bases. V gave up 5 bases and J gave up 4 bases; unmatched junction bases: 8. CDR1 SGHAT and CDR2 FQNNGV come from the germline V gene. CDR3 length: 16 residues. CDR3 sequence: CASSRIRDRGLYGYTF. Written as DNA, the CDR3 is TGTGCCAGCAGCCGAATCCGGGACAGGGGGCTCTATGGCTACACCTTC.

There are many counts of this clonotype. The chain recombines TRBV11-2 with TRBJ2-5, with D unresolved. Per the germline V gene, CDR1 is SGHAT and CDR2 is FQNNGV. V was trimmed by 1 base and J by 3 bases, leaving 9 bases between them. This CDR3 comprises 14 residues. The DNA for the CDR3 is TGTGCCAGCAGCTTAGGGCGGCTGAAAGAGACCCAGTACTTC. Encoded protein: CASSLGRLKETQYF.

This clonotype was picked up a small number of times. The V call is TRBV20-1, the J call TRBJ2-5; D might be TRBD2 (5 bases). With 7 bases removed from V and 1 base from J, the gap between germline ends came to 13 bases. CDR3 size: 13 residues. Germline V gene lookup returns CDR1 DFQATT and CDR2 SNEGSKA (reference sequence). CDR3 loop: CSGERNVQETQYF. As DNA, the CDR3 is TGCAGTGGGGAGCGGAACGTCCAAGAGACCCAGTACTTC.

This clonotype was detected a few times. This chain joins TRBV29-1 and TRBJ1-1, with D tentatively TRBD1 (6 bases). Germline CDR1 reads SQVTM; CDR2 reads ANQGSEA. The CDR3 is 12 amino acids. The V gene lost 3 bases and the J gene lost 4 bases, with 9 bases spanning the gap. DNA of the CDR3: TGCAGCGTTGATACAGGGCGCACTGAAGCTTTCTTT. Its translation is CSVDTGRTEAFF.

A note on this clonotype: It may be a read error: a sequence one base away is much more abundant. V gene TRBV18 combines with J gene TRBJ1-1; the D is unclear. This CDR3 region has 12 residues. Looked up from germline, CDR1 is KGHSH and CDR2 is LQKENI. CDR3 region: CVSSPVREGAFF. CDR3 DNA sequence: TGTGTCAGCTCACCGGTAAGGGAAGGAGCTTTCTTT.

Notes on this clonotype: A clone one base away is much larger, so this may be a read error. The chain is built from TRBV5-1 and TRBJ2-2; either TRBD1 or TRBD2 may supply D (6 bases each). Germline V lookup: CDR1 SGHRS, CDR2 YFSETQ. The CDR3 is 16 amino acids. CDR3 in DNA: TGCGCCAGCAGCCGTACAGGGCAGGGCAACACCGGGGGGCTGTTTTTT. Translating it yields CASSRTGQGNTGGLFF. Combining the CDR3 with reference TRBV5-1 and TRBJ2-2 gives the whole variable domain KAGVTQTPRYLIKTRGQQVTLSCSPISGHRSVSWYQQTPGQGLQFLFEYFSETQRNKGNFPGRFSGRQFSNSRSEMNVSTLELGDSALYLCASSRTGQGNTGGLFFGEGSRLTVL.

This clonotype was detected many times. The chain joins TRBV4-1 to TRBJ1-1; possibly TRBD1 for D (5 bases). The CDR3 consists of 15 residues. Germline CDR1 and CDR2: MGHRA and YSYEKL. Trimming took 4 bases from V and 4 from J, leaving 16 bases between them. Here the CDR3 DNA reads TGCGCCAGCAGCCCTGAGGTCGGGGCTCGCACTGAAGCTTTCTTT. Residues: CASSPEVGARTEAFF.

This clonotype was observed many times. The chain links TRBV3-1 to TRBJ1-2; 11 positions agree with TRBD1. V lost 3 bases and J lost 2; bases outside the gene matches: 2. Germline V lookup: CDR1 LGHDT, CDR2 YNNKEL (reference sequence). CDR3 length equals 15 residues. CDR3: CASSHGDRGNYGYTF. The CDR3 region has the DNA TGTGCCAGCAGCCATGGGGACAGGGGGAACTATGGCTACACCTTC.

This clonotype occurred many times. The chain has TRBV20-1 and TRBJ1-1; no clear D gene. The CDR3 covers 12 residues. V was trimmed by 1 base and J by 1 base, leaving 4 bases between them. Germline CDR1 DFQATT, CDR2 SNEGSKA (reference sequence). This chain's CDR3 is CSARGENTEAFF. CDR3 in DNA: TGCAGTGCTAGAGGAGAGAACACTGAAGCTTTCTTT.

This chain links TRBV5-1 with TRBJ2-5; weak D call: TRBD1 (6 bases). CDR1 SGHRS and CDR2 YFSETQ come from the germline V gene. Deletions cut 4 bases from V and 5 bases from J, with 15 bases between. The CDR3 is made up of 14 amino acids. CDR3 protein: CASSHQGRSETQYF. CDR3 nucleotide sequence: TGCGCCAGCAGCCATCAGGGGCGTTCTGAGACCCAGTACTTC.

In its sample, this clonotype was seen many times. This chain uses TRBV11-2 with TRBJ1-1; unclear D gene. Looked up from germline, CDR1 is SGHAT and CDR2 is FQNNGV. The CDR3 is made up of 15 amino acids. Trimming cost V 5 bases and J 0 bases, with 13 bases left between them. In nucleotides, the CDR3 is TGTGCCAGCAGCCTCCACATGGACCTGAACACTGAAGCTTTCTTT. This codes for CASSLHMDLNTEAFF.

This clonotype was observed many times. The chain uses TRBV5-1 and TRBJ1-6; 9 nucleotides match TRBD1. The CDR3 extends over 16 amino acids. The germline V gene has CDR1 SGHRS and CDR2 YFSETQ. The ends lost 0 bases at V and 10 bases at J; junction bases unmatched: 8. CDR3 protein: CASSLEVTGGFSPLHF. CDR3 sequence (DNA): TGCGCCAGCAGCTTGGAGGTGACAGGGGGGTTCTCACCCCTCCACTTT. The entire variable domain, with the rest obtained from reference TRBV5-1 and TRBJ1-6, is as follows: KAGVTQTPRYLIKTRGQQVTLSCSPISGHRSVSWYQQTPGQGLQFLFEYFSETQRNKGNFPGRFSGRQFSNSRSEMNVSTLELGDSALYLCASSLEVTGGFSPLHFGNGTRLTVT.

The chain couples TRBV11-2 to TRBJ2-2, with D hard to call. Between the trimmed V and J ends, which lost 1 base and 6 bases, there was a span of 15 bases. The CDR3 contains 16 residues. Germline V gene data show CDR1 as SGHAT and CDR2 as FQNNGV. The CDR3 reads CASSLVVPSLAGELFF. CDR3 nucleotides: TGTGCCAGCAGCTTAGTGGTTCCTAGTCTCGCCGGGGAGCTGTTTTTT.

This clonotype occurred many times. J is TRBJ1-2 and V is TRBV3-1, with a weak D call TRBD1 (6 bases). CDR3 length equals 14 residues. Germline CDR1 LGHDT, CDR2 YNNKEL (reference sequence). The ends were cut back, 4 bases at V and 7 bases at J, with 16 bases in the middle. CDR3 coding DNA: TGTGCCAGCAGCCTCCCGGGGAGGGGGAGTGGCTACACCTTC. Translated: CASSLPGRGSGYTF.